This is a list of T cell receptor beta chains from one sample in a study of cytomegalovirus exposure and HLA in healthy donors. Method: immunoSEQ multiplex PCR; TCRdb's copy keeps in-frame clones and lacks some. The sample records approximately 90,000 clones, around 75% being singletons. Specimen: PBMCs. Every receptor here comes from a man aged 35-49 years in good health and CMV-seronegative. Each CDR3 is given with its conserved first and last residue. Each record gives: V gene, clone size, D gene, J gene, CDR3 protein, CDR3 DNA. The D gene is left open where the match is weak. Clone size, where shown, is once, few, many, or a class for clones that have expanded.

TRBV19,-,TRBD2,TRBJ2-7,CASSLRLAGFTSYEQYF,TGTGCCAGTAGTCTACGACTAGCGGGCTTCACCTCCTACGAGCAGTACTTC
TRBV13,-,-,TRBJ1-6,CASTNYNSPLHF,TGTGCCAGCACCAACTATAATTCACCCCTCCACTTT
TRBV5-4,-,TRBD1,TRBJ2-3,CASSLRTGGDRTDTQYF,TGTGCCAGCAGCTTGCGGACAGGGGGCGATCGCACAGATACGCAGTATTTT
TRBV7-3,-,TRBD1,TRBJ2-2,CASSPSSGTGLLTGELFF,TGTGCCAGCAGCCCAAGCTCCGGGACAGGGCTATTAACCGGGGAGCTGTTTTTT
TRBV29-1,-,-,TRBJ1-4,CSVNAGPNEKLFF,TGCAGCGTTAACGCAGGGCCTAATGAAAAACTGTTTTTT
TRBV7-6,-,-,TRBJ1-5,CASSFARGDQPQHF,TGTGCCAGCAGCTTCGCGCGGGGCGATCAGCCCCAGCATTTT
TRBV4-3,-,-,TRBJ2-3,CASSRSATADTQYF,TGCGCCAGCAGCCGTTCAGCGACAGCTGATACGCAGTATTTT
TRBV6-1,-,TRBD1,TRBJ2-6,CASSEQGGATGANVLTF,TGTGCCAGCAGTGAACAAGGGGGCGCAACTGGGGCCAACGTCCTGACTTTC
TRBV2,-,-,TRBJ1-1,CASNKAQGLNTEAFF,TGTGCCAGCAACAAAGCACAGGGACTGAACACTGAAGCTTTCTTT
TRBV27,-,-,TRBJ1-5,CASSSGYSNQPQHF,TGTGCCAGCAGTTCCGGGTATAGCAATCAGCCCCAGCATTTT
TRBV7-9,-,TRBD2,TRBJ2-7,CASSFAGGPYEQYF,TGTGCCAGCAGCTTCGCGGGGGGGCCTTACGAGCAGTACTTC
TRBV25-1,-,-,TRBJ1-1,CASLSLTGGGTEAFF,TGTGCCAGCCTCTCTCTCACAGGCGGGGGCACTGAAGCTTTCTTT
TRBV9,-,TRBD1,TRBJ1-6,CASSVAEGARLHF,TGTGCCAGCAGCGTAGCAGAGGGGGCGCGCCTCCACTTT
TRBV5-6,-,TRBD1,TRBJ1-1,CASSLKTFRGSDTEAFF,TGTGCCAGCAGCTTGAAGACGTTCAGGGGGTCGGACACTGAAGCTTTCTTT
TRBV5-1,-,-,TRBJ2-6,CASSPPGAYGANVLTF,TGCGCCAGCAGCCCCCCAGGGGCGTACGGGGCCAACGTCCTGACTTTC
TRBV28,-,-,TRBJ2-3,CASSFYRRTQYF,TGTGCCAGCAGTTTCTACAGAAGAACGCAGTATTTT
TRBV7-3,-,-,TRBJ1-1,CASSPHPLRSGGTEAFF,TGTGCCAGCAGCCCTCATCCTCTCAGGTCGGGGGGCACTGAAGCTTTCTTT
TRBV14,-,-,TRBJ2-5,CASSQTGKRGETQYF,TGTGCCAGCAGCCAAACAGGGAAGAGGGGAGAGACCCAGTACTTC
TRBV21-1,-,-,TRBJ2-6,CASSKAQGPTSSGANVLTF,TGTGCCAGCAGCAAAGCGCAGGGGCCTACGAGCTCTGGGGCCAACGTCCTGACTTTC
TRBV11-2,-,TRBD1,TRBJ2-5,CASSLMGQVQETQYF,TGTGCCAGCAGCTTAATGGGACAGGTCCAAGAGACCCAGTACTTC
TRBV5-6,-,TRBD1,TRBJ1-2,CASSLDRGRAGYTF,TGTGCCAGCAGCTTGGACAGGGGGCGGGCTGGCTACACCTTC
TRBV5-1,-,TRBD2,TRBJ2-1,CASSRLAGEGGEQFF,TGCGCCAGCAGCCGATTAGCGGGGGAGGGTGGTGAGCAGTTCTTC
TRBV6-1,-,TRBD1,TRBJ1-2,CASSLRGQGVYGYTF,TGTGCCAGCAGTCTACGGGGACAGGGTGTCTATGGCTACACCTTC
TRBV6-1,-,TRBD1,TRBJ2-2,CASSKGQGLAGELFF,TGTGCCAGCAGTAAGGGACAGGGGTTGGCCGGGGAGCTGTTTTTT
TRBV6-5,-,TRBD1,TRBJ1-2,CASKRTGTNYGYTF,TGTGCCAGCAAACGGACAGGGACTAACTATGGCTACACCTTC
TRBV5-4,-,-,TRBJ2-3,CASSVARGASTDTQYF,TGTGCCAGCAGCGTGGCACGGGGGGCTAGCACAGATACGCAGTATTTT
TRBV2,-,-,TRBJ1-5,CASRRGPRGGNQPQHF,TGTGCCAGCAGAAGGGGCCCCAGGGGTGGCAATCAGCCCCAGCATTTT
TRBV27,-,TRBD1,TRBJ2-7,CASSLGTGVGEQYF,TGTGCCAGCAGTTTGGGGACAGGGGTAGGGGAGCAGTACTTC
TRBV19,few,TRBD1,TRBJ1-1,CASRGQGRMNTEAFF,TGTGCCAGTAGGGGACAGGGCCGGATGAACACTGAAGCTTTCTTT